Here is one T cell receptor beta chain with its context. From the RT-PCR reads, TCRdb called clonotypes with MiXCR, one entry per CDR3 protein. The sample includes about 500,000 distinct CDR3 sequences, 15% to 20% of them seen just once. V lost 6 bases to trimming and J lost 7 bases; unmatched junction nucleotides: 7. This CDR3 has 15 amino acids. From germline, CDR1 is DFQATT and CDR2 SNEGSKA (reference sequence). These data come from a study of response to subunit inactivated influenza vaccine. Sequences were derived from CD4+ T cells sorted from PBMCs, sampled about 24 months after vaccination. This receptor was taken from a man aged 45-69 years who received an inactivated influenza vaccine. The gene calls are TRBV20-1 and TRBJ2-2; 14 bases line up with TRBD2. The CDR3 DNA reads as TGCAGTGCAACGGGACTAGCGGGAGTGGACGGGGAGCTGTTTTTT. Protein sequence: CSATGLAGVDGELFF.